The clone carrying this TCR beta chain was counted a single time. Antigen: not known. The record originates from a study of post-analysis software for immune sequencing data. Unique molecular identifiers featured in each of the TCR beta cDNA libraries. TCRdb re-called the PCR reads with MiXCR, one entry per CDR3 protein. This table holds a few hundred thousand distinct CDR3 sequences, 35% to 40% found once. Study findings and constraints: Patients had higher frequencies than controls of a few TRBV segments, including TRBV5-6, TRBV5-1 and TRBV20-1.

This CDR3 is built from 15 residues. Germline V gene data show CDR1 as SGHTA and CDR2 as FQGNSA. Trimming cost V 2 bases and J 8 bases, with 13 bases left between them. The rearrangement uses TRBV7-2 and TRBJ1-6; the D gene is possibly TRBD1 (5 bases). The source is a girl aged 5-17 years with multiple sclerosis. The material sequenced was blood. CDR3 nucleotide sequence: TGTGCCAGCAGCTTATCGCAGGGATGGGATTCACCCCTCCACTTT. It encodes CASSLSQGWDSPLHF.